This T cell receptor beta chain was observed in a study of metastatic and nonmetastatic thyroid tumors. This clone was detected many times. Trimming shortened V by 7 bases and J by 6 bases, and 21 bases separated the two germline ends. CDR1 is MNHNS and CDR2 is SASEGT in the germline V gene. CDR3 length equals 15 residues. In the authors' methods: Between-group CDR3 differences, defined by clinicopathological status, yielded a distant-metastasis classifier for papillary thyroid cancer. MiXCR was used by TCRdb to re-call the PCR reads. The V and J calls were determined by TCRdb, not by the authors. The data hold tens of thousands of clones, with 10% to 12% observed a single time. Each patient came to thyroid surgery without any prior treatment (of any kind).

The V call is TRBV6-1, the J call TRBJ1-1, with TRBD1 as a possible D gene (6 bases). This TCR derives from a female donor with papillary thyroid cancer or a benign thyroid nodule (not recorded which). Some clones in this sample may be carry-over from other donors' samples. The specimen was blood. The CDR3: CASIPVGGRGAEAFF. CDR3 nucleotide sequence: TGTGCCAGCATCCCCGTGGGGGGGCGCGGGGCTGAAGCTTTCTTT.